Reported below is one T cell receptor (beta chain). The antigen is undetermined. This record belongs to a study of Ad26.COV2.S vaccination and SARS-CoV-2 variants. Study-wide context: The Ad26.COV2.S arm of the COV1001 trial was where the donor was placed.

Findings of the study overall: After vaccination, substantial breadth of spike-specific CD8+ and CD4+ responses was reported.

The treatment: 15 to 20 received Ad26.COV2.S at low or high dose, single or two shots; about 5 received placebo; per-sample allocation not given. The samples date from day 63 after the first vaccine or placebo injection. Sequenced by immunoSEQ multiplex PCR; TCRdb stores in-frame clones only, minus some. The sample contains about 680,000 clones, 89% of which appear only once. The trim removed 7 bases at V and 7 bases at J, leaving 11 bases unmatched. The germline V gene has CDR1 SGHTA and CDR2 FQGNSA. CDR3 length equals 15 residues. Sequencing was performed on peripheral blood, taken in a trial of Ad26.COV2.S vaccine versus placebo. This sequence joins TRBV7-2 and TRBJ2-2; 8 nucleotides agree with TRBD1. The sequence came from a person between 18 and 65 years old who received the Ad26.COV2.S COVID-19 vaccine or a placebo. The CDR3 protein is CASTAGGGDVGELFF. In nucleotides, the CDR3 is TGTGCCAGCACCGCAGGGGGCGGGGACGTCGGGGAGCTGTTTTTT.